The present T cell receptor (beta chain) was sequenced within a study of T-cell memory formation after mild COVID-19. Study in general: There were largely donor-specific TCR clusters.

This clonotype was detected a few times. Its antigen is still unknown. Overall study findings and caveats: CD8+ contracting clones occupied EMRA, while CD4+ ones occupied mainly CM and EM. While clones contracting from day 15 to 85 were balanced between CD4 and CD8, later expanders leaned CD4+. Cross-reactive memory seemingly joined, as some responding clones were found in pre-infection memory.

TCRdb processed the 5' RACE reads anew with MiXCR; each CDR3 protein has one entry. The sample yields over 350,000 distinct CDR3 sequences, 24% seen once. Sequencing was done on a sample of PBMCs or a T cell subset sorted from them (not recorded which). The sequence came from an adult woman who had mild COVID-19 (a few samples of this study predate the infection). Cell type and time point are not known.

CDR3: CASSFKDSNTEEQYF. The CDR3 coding sequence is TGCGCCAGCAGCTTCAAGGACTCGAACACGGAAGAGCAGTACTTC. The chain combines TRBV5-1 with TRBJ2-7, with D perhaps matching TRBD2 (5 bases). CDR1 and CDR2 (germline): SGHRS, YFSETQ. Trimming pared 2 bases from V and 7 bases from J, leaving 19 bases between. The CDR3 contains 15 residues.